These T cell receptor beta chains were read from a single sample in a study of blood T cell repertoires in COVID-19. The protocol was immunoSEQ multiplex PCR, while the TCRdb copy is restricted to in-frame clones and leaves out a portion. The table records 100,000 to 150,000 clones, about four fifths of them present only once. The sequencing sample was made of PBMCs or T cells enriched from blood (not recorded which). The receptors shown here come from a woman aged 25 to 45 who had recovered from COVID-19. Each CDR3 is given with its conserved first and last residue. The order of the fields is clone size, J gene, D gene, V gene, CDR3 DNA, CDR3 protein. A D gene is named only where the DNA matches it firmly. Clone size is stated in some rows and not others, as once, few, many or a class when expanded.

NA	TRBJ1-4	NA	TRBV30	TGTGCCTGGAGCGGGTACGGGGCAACTAATGAAAAACTGTTTTTT	CAWSGYGATNEKLFF
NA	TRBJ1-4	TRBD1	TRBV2	TGTGCCAGCAGTCGGGACAGCACTAATGAAAAACTGTTTTTT	CASSRDSTNEKLFF
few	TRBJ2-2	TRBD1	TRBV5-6	TGTGCCAGCAGCCTCGGTAACAGGGGGAACACCGGGGAGCTGTTTTTT	CASSLGNRGNTGELFF
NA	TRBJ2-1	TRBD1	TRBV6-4	TGTGCCAGCAGTGAAATGCAGGGGGCTATGGGTGAGCAGTTCTTC	CASSEMQGAMGEQFF
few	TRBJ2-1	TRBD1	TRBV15	TGTGCCACCAGCACTCCGGACAGGGGGCTTCGAGCCGGTGAGCAGTTCTTC	CATSTPDRGLRAGEQFF
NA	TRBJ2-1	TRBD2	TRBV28	TGTGCCAGCAGTCCTAGCGGGAGGAATGAGCAGTTCTTC	CASSPSGRNEQFF
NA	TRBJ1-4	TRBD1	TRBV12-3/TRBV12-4	TGTGCCAGCGGACAGGGGCGGGAAAAACTGTTTTTT	CASGQGREKLFF
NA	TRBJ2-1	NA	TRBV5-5	TGTGCCAGCAGCTTCTTCGGGTCTTGGCAGTTCTTC	CASSFFGSWQFF
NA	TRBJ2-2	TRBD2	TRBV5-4	TGTGCCAGCAGCGTCCGGACTAGCGGGAGGAGAGACACCGGGGAGCTGTTTTTT	CASSVRTSGRRDTGELFF
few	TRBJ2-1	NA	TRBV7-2	TGTGCCAGCAGTTCGACTAGATTTTACAATGAGCAGTTCTTC	CASSSTRFYNEQFF
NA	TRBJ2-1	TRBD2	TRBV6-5	TGTGCCAGCAGTTACGGGTGGGAGGGTCCCTACCGTGAGCAGTTCTTC	CASSYGWEGPYREQFF
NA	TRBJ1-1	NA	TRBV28	TGTGCCAGCAGTTTAAAACCCACCAACGGTGAAGCTTTCTTT	CASSLKPTNGEAFF
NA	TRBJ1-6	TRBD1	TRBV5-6	TGTGCCAGCAGCTTTGGGCAGGGGGATTCACCCCTCCACTTT	CASSFGQGDSPLHF
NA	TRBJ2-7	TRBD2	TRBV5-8	TGTGCCAGCAGGTTGGGACTAGCGGGAGTCGAGCAGTACTTC	CASRLGLAGVEQYF
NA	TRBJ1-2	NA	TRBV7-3	TGTGCCAGCAGCTTAAACAAGAACTATGGCTACACCTTC	CASSLNKNYGYTF
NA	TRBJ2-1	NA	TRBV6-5	TGTGCCAGCAGTCAGCGCCCCGGGGGCTACAATGAGCAGTTCTTC	CASSQRPGGYNEQFF
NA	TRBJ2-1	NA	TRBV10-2	TGCGCCAGCACCAAGATTGGGGAGAATGAGCAGTTCTTC	CASTKIGENEQFF
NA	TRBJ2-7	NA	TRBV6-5	TGTGCCAGCAGCCGATACGAGGACACTACCTACGAGCAGTACTTC	CASSRYEDTTYEQYF
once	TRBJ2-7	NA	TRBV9	TGTGCCAGCAGCGTAGCAACAGGGCCCAACTACGAGCAGTACTTC	CASSVATGPNYEQYF
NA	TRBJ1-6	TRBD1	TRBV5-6	TGTGCCAGCAGCTTGGTGGGACAGGGCGATTCACCCCTCCACTTT	CASSLVGQGDSPLHF
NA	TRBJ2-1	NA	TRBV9	TGTGCCAGCAGCGGTAGAGTGGCCCCGTGGCGGGACTCCTACAATGAGCAGTTCTTC	CASSGRVAPWRDSYNEQFF
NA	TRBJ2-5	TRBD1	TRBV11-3	TGTGCCAGTCTCGGGACAGGGGTTGAAGAGACCCAGTACTTC	CASLGTGVEETQYF
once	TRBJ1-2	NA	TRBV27	TGTGCCAGCAGTTTGGCGGAAGAAGGGGGCTATGGCTACACCTTC	CASSLAEEGGYGYTF
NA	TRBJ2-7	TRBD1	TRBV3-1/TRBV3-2	TGTGCCAGCAGCCCCCGACAGGGTGGAGAGCAGTACTTC	CASSPRQGGEQYF
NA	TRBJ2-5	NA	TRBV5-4	TGTGCCAGCAGCTTACAGGGAGTGAGGGAGACCCAGTACTTC	CASSLQGVRETQYF
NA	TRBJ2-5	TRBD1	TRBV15	TGTGCCACCAGCAGAGCCTCTACAGGGGGAAAGTACTTC	CATSRASTGGKYF
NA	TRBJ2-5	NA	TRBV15	TGTGCCACCAGCAGAGATCACGGAGAGACCCAGTACTTC	CATSRDHGETQYF
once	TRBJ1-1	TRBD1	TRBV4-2	TGTGCCAGCAGCCAAGGGGCCGGACAGGTGGAAGCTTTCTTT	CASSQGAGQVEAFF
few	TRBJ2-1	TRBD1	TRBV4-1	TGCGCCAGCAGCCAAGTTGGGACAGGGGTCGCTGAGCAGTTCTTC	CASSQVGTGVAEQFF
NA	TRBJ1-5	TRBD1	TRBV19	TGTGCCACCAGACGACAGGGGTTTCGGGACAATCAGCCCCAGCATTTT	CATRRQGFRDNQPQHF
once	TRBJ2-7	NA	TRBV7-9	TGTGCCAGCAGCCACCCCCCCCGGGTAATAAGCTACGAGCAGTACTTC	CASSHPPRVISYEQYF
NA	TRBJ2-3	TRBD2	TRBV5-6	TGTGCCAGCAGCCCAGGGACTAGCGGGATACCGCAGTATTTT	CASSPGTSGIPQYF
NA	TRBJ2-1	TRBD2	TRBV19	TGTGCCAGTAGTTGGACTAGCGGGAGGTGGGTTGAGCAGTTCTTC	CASSWTSGRWVEQFF
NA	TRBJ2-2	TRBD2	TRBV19	TGTGCCAGTAGTATTAGGCTAGCGGGCGATTTCGACACCGGGGAGCTGTTTTTT	CASSIRLAGDFDTGELFF
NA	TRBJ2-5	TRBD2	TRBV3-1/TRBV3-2	TGTGCCAGCAGCGTGGGACTAGCGGGGGGGGAGACCCAGTACTTC	CASSVGLAGGETQYF
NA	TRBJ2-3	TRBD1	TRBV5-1	TGCGCCAGCAGCTTGAGGGGGCAGAGGGCGACAGATACGCAGTATTTT	CASSLRGQRATDTQYF
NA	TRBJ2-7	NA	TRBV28	TGTGCCAGCAGTTTGGGGAGCTCCTACGAGCAGTACTTC	CASSLGSSYEQYF
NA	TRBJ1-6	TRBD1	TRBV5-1	TGCGCCAGCAGCTTGCATAGGGGGCAGGATTCACCCCTCCACTTT	CASSLHRGQDSPLHF
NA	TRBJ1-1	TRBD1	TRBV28	TGTGCCAGCAGTGAGAGACAGGGCGATACTGAAGCTTTCTTT	CASSERQGDTEAFF
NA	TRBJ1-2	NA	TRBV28	TGTGCCAGCAGTTTTGGTGGAGGGGGGGACTATGGCTACACCTTC	CASSFGGGGDYGYTF
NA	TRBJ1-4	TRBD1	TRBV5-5	TGTGCCAGCAGCCCTGCCCCTCCTGACAGGGGAGAAAAACTGTTTTTT	CASSPAPPDRGEKLFF